This T cell receptor (beta chain) originates from a study of blood T cell repertoires in COVID-19. Overall study: Samples of COVID-19 (acute and convalescent) were obtained from the United States, Italy and Spain. PBMCs, B-cell-depleted T cells, or T cells provided the cDNA or gDNA that made up the material.

The CDR3 runs to 12 residues. V lost 5 bases and J lost 14; bases outside the gene matches: 5. Germline V gene lookup returns CDR1 MDHEN and CDR2 SYDVKM. Methods used by the authors: Reference gene primer amplification in the assay estimated nucleated cell counts. Generated by immunoSEQ multiplex PCR, the TCRdb table keeps only in-frame clones and is missing some. V and J calls and clone size follow that table, whereas D and trimming were derived from the DNA. The repertoire has 450,000 or so clones, 90% of them found once; the top ten carry about 0.63%. Among Cohort 3 donors, those recovered had two negative PCRs, clearance, or symptom resolution.

This receptor was identified in a man aged 18 to 35 who had recovered from COVID-19. Specimen: PBMCs or T cells enriched from blood (not recorded which). The chain recombines TRBV28 with TRBJ2-1; TRBD2 agrees at 11 bases. As DNA, the CDR3 is TGTGCCAGCAGTCTAGCGGGAGGCCCGGAGTTCTTC. It translates to CASSLAGGPEFF.